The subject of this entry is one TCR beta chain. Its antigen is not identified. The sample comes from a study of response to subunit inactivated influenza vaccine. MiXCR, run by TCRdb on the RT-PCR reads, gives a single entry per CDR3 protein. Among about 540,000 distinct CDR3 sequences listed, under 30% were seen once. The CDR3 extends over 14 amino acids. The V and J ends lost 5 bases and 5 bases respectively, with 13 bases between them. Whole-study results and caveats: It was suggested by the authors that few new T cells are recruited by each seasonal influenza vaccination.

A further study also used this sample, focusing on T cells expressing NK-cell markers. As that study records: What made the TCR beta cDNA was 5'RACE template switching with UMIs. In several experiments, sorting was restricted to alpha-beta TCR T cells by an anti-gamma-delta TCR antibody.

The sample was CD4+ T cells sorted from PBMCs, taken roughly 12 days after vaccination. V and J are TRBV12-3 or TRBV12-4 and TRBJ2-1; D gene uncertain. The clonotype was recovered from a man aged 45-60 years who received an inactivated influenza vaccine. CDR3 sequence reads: CASSRTRTNNEQFF. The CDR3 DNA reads TGTGCCAGCAGTCGGACGCGAACGAACAATGAGCAGTTCTTC.